These 16 T cell receptor beta chains originate from one sample sequenced in a study of molecular identifiers for immune sequencing clone quantification. Each CDR3 protein gets one entry after TCRdb re-called the PCR reads with MiXCR. The repertoire holds roughly 300,000 distinct CDR3 sequences, with 24% as singletons. Material for sequencing was naive CD8+ T cells from blood, with Jurkat cell RNA spiked in. Subset: FACS-sorted CD8+CD4-CCR7+CD45RA+ naive T cells. The origin of the receptors is a human donor in good health. Some libraries in this study had Jurkat cell RNA spiked in.

The chain combines TRBV30 with TRBJ2-7; D gene unclear. From germline, CDR1 is GTSNPN and CDR2 SVGIG (reference sequence). Deletions cut 2 bases from V and 6 bases from J, with 20 bases between. The CDR3 sequence is 15 residues long. CDR3 sequence reads: CAWSPFLGKIREQYF. CDR3 bases: TGTGCCTGGAGTCCCTTCTTAGGGAAAATCCGCGAGCAGTACTTC.

About this clonotype itself: A much larger clone lies a single base off, so this may be a read error. This chain uses TRBV7-9 with TRBJ1-1; D is unresolved. With 6 bases removed from V and 4 bases from J, the gap between germline ends came to 18 bases. The CDR3 covers 15 residues. Germline lookup yields CDR1 SEHNR and CDR2 FQNEAQ (reference sequence). CDR3 DNA sequence: TGTGCCAGCAGTTATACCATGGCGGTGAGCACTGAAGCTTTCTTT. Amino acid sequence: CASSYTMAVSTEAFF. Complete variable domain (other parts from reference TRBV7-9 and TRBJ1-1): DTGVSQNPRHKITKRGQNVTFRCDPISEHNRLYWYRQTLGQGPEFLTYFQNEAQLEKSRLLSDRFSAERPKGSFSTLEIQRTEQGDSAMYLCASSYTMAVSTEAFFGQGTRLTVV.

This clonotype appeared many times. The V gene is TRBV13, the J gene TRBJ2-7, with D perhaps matching TRBD2 (5 bases). The CDR3 has 13 residues. Germline lookup yields CDR1 PRHDT and CDR2 FYEKMQ (reference sequence). V lost 1 base to trimming and J lost 5 bases, with 9 bases between them. CDR3 loop: CASSLAEAHEQYF. Written as DNA, the CDR3 is TGTGCCAGCAGCTTAGCGGAGGCGCACGAGCAGTACTTC.

This clonotype was seen only a few times. This chain uses TRBV2 with TRBJ2-7; D is perhaps TRBD2 (6 bases). Trimming removed 6 bases from V and 4 bases from J, with 16 bases in between. CDR3 length: 14 residues. Germline CDR1 and CDR2: SNHLY and FYNNEI. CDR3: CASSPGLRLYEQYF. DNA of the CDR3: TGTGCCAGCAGCCCAGGACTACGCTTATACGAGCAGTACTTC.

This clonotype was detected a few times. V is TRBV4-3 and J is TRBJ1-4; D not resolved. V lost 1 base to trimming and J lost 8 bases, with 8 bases between them. CDR3 length: 13 amino acids. Germline V gene data show CDR1 as LGHNA and CDR2 as YSLEER. The CDR3 sequence: CASSQALGEKLFF. CDR3 sequence (DNA): TGCGCCAGCAGCCAAGCCTTAGGGGAAAAACTGTTTTTT.

As regards this clonotype: Because it lacks the conserved phenylalanine or tryptophan at the end, this CDR3 is likely a read error. The V and J genes are TRBV6-5 and TRBJ2-7; 11 bases fit TRBD2. The CDR3 has 15 amino acids. The V gene end was trimmed by 5 bases and the J gene end by 3 bases; junction bases not matched to a gene: 6. The germline V gene has CDR1 MNHEY and CDR2 SVGAGI. In DNA, the CDR3 is TGTGCCAGCAGTACTATAGCGGGGGGGTTCTACGAGCAGTACTCC. This encodes CASSTIAGGFYEQYS.

This clonotype occurred a few times. The chain employs TRBV19 and TRBJ2-7; possible D gene TRBD1, 5 bases. The CDR3 has 12 residues. Germline V lookup: CDR1 LNHDA, CDR2 SQIVND (reference sequence). Trimming removed 10 bases at V and 5 bases at J, with 15 bases between. CDR3 sequence (DNA): TGTGCCACCGCAGGGCACTCGGACGAGCAGTACTTC. Amino acids: CATAGHSDEQYF.

This clonotype was recorded a few times. This rearrangement joins TRBV7-6 to TRBJ2-6; D uncertain. This CDR3 spans 17 amino acids. The germline gives CDR1 SGHVS, CDR2 FNYEAQ. V lost 5 bases, J lost 1 base, and 15 bases lay in between. The CDR3 is CASSAHPAFSGANVLTF. CDR3 coding DNA: TGTGCCAGCAGCGCCCACCCCGCCTTTTCTGGGGCCAACGTCCTGACTTTC.

This clonotype was recorded a few times. The chain has TRBV6-2 or TRBV6-3 and TRBJ2-3; 7 bases line up with TRBD2. V shed 2 bases and J 0 bases; nucleotides not matched to a gene: 14. The germline gives CDR1 MNHEY, CDR2 SVGEGT. This CDR3 spans 19 amino acids. Written as DNA, the CDR3 is TGTGCCAGCAGTTACCCGCCGGCGGGGGATTACCCTAGCACAGATACGCAGTATTTT. It is translated as CASSYPPAGDYPSTDTQYF.

This clonotype came up a few times. The V gene is TRBV7-3, the J gene TRBJ2-7; D may be TRBD1 or TRBD2 (5 bases each). Germline V gives CDR1 SGHTA, CDR2 FQGTGA. The V end lost 0 bases, the J end lost 0 bases, and 12 bases lay between the germline ends. This CDR3 is built from 16 residues. This chain's CDR3 is CASSLTGAGSSYEQYF. CDR3 bases: TGTGCCAGCAGCTTAACCGGGGCGGGTAGCTCCTACGAGCAGTACTTC.

The chain joins TRBV4-1 to TRBJ1-5; D unresolved. The CDR3 length is 16 residues. Trimming took off 3 bases at V and 0 bases at J, with 12 bases between the two ends. Germline-derived CDR1 and CDR2 are MGHRA and YSYEKL. The CDR3 DNA follows: TGCGCCAGCAGCCAGAGTAGTCCGTATAGCAATCAGCCCCAGCATTTT. Protein product: CASSQSSPYSNQPQHF.

The sample holds a few counts of this clonotype. The CDR3 loop reads CASSRGQGLYYTF. In DNA, the CDR3 is TGCGCCAGCAGCCGGGGACAGGGCCTTTACTACACCTTC. The gene calls are TRBV5-1 and TRBJ1-2, with 9 bases identical to TRBD1. There are 13 residues in the CDR3. Germline V gene sequence: CDR1 SGHRS, CDR2 YFSETQ. V shed 4 bases and J 10 bases; nucleotides not matched to a gene: 8.

This clonotype was observed many times. The chain couples TRBV13 to TRBJ2-7, with D perhaps given as TRBD1 or TRBD2 (5 bases each). The CDR3 extends over 14 amino acids. Trimming removed 10 bases from V and 6 bases from J, with 22 bases in between. Germline CDR1 and CDR2: PRHDT and FYEKMQ (reference sequence). CDR3 nucleotide sequence: TGTGCCACCCAACCCGGGAAGGGGCTGGGCGAGCAGTACTTC. Protein sequence: CATQPGKGLGEQYF.

This chain connects TRBV30 to TRBJ2-3; the D gene is possibly TRBD2 (5 bases). V was trimmed by 5 bases and J by 5 bases, leaving 8 bases between them. The CDR3 sequence is 11 residues long. Germline V CDR1 and CDR2: GTSNPN, SVGIG (reference sequence). In nucleotides, the CDR3 is TGTGCCTGGGAGGGTGGAGATACGCAGTATTTT. This encodes CAWEGGDTQYF. Using reference TRBV30 and TRBJ2-3 for the parts outside the CDR3, the full variable domain is SQTIHQWPATLVQPVGSPLSLECTVEGTSNPNLYWYRQAAGRGLQLLFYSVGIGQISSEVPQNLSASRPQDRQFILSSKKLLLSDSGFYLCAWEGGDTQYFGPGTRLTVL.

This clonotype came up many times. V is TRBV5-6 and J is TRBJ2-7; 10 bases map to TRBD2. Germline V gene lookup returns CDR1 SGHDT and CDR2 YYEEEE. The CDR3 has 16 amino acids. The J segment lost 4 bases and the V segment lost 1 base, leaving 8 bases of the junction unmatched. CDR3 loop: CASSLYPSGSGYEQYF. The CDR3 nucleotides are TGTGCCAGCAGCTTGTACCCTAGCGGGAGTGGGTACGAGCAGTACTTC.

This clonotype came up many times. The gene calls are TRBV29-1 and TRBJ2-5, with D possibly being TRBD1 or TRBD2 (5 bases each). The CDR3 is 13 residues long. The germline V gene encodes CDR1 SQVTM and CDR2 ANQGSEA. V was pared by 6 bases and J by 5 bases, with 16 bases between. The CDR3 DNA reads TGCAGCGTCTATGGGGCTTGGGAGGAGACCCAGTACTTC. Its translation: CSVYGAWEETQYF.